This paragraph covers one T cell receptor beta chain sequence. Produced via immunoSEQ multiplex PCR; TCRdb's table is partial and in-frame only. Of 200,000 to 250,000 clones in the sample, around nine tenths were seen once. V lost 4 bases, J lost 2 bases, and 9 bases lay in between. CDR3 length: 13 residues. From germline, CDR1 is GTSNPN and CDR2 SVGIG (reference sequence). The data originate from a study of blood T cell repertoires in COVID-19. Study details: Acute-phase and convalescent COVID-19 samples originated in the United States, Italy and Spain. T cells, B-cell-depleted T cells, or PBMCs provided the cDNA or gDNA that served as material.

The rearrangement joins TRBV30 to TRBJ1-3; possibly TRBD1 for D (5 bases). The source is an older woman with acute or convalescent COVID-19. The specimen sequenced was peripheral blood. In nucleotides, the CDR3 is TGTGCCTGGACTCAGGGTGCTGGAAACACCATATATTTT. As protein: CAWTQGAGNTIYF.